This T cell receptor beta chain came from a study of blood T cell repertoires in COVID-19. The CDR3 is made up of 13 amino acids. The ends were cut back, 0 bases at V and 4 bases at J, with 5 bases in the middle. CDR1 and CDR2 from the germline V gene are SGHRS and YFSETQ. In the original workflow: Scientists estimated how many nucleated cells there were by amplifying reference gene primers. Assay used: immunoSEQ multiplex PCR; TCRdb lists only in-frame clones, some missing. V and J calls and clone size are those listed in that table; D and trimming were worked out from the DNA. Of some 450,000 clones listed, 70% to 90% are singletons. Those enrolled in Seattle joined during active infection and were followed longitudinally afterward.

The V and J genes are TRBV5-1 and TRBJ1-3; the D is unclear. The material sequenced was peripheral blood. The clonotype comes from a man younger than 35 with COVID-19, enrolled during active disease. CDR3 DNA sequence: TGCGCCAGCAGCTTGGCGGTGGGAAACACCATATATTTT. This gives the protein CASSLAVGNTIYF.